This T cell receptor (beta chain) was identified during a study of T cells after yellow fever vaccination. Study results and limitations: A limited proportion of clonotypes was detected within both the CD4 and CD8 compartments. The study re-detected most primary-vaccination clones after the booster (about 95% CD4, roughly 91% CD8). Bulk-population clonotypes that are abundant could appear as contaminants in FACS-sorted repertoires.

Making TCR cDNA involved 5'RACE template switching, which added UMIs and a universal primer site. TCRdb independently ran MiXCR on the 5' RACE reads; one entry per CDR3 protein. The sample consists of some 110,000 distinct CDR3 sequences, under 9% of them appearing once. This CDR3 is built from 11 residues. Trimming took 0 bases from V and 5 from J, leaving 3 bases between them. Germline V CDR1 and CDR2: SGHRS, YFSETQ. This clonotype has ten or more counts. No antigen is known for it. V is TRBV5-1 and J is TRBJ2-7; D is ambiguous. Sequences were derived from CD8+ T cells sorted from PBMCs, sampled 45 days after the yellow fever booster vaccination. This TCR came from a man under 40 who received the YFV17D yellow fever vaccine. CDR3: CASSLAHEQYF. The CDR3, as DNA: TGCGCCAGCAGCTTGGCCCACGAGCAGTACTTC.